This TCR beta chain was recovered during a study of T cells in Graves' hyperthyroidism and ophthalmopathy. V was shortened by 2 bases and J by 5 bases, with 12 bases between the two germline ends. Germline lookup yields CDR1 SNHLY and CDR2 FYNNEI. The CDR3 covers 15 residues. RNA transcripts served as the template for amplifying TCR beta CDR3 regions. First-round RT-PCR of the TCR CDR3 relied on the HTBI primer set. One entry per CDR3 protein, called by TCRdb with MiXCR from the multiplex PCR reads. The repertoire consists of 300,000 or so distinct CDR3 sequences, with roughly 15% occurring once and the leading ten covering around 34%. Newly diagnosed hyperthyroidism patients aged 18 to 65 years had disease lasting under 2 months. Patients showing uncontrolled infection, other autoimmune disease, pregnancy or lactation were ineligible. Study-wide points: Most thyroid clonotypes that were expanded above 0.001 also turned up in blood. Ophthalmopathy stood apart from stable hyperthyroidism in a 13 V-J model.

This clonotype was seen ten or more times. No antigen is known for it. The specimen sequenced was blood. The chain recombines TRBV2 with TRBJ2-2, with TRBD2 as a possible D gene (6 bases). This receptor was identified in a young man with Graves' hyperthyroidism. The CDR3 region is CASSERWTMTGELFF. CDR3 nucleotide sequence: TGTGCCAGCAGTGAAAGGTGGACTATGACCGGGGAGCTGTTTTTT.